This T cell receptor (beta chain) was captured by sequencing in a study (dated by TCRdb to the mid-2010s). For context, the study as a whole: Whether tumor-infiltrating Tregs in breast cancer are recruited from blood Tregs or converted in situ from other CD4+ T cell subsets was tested. The paper's findings and limits, for the study overall: The TCR alpha and beta sequences of tumor-infiltrating Tregs showed the greatest overlap with tumor naive CD4+ T cells, followed by blood naive CD4+ T cells. In terms of TCR gene usage, tumor memory CD4+ T cells clustered together with blood and lymph node memory CD4+ cells, as well as with lymph node naive CD4+ cells. Validation in the larger cohort was restricted to a single TCR beta V-J rearrangement rather than whole repertoires.

Note on this clonotype: It lacks a known antigen. No base quality values were provided; no much bigger clone lies one nucleotide off.

Naive CD4+ T cells were purified with the Miltenyi Naive CD4+ T Cell Isolation kit, with Tregs depleted using CD25 microbeads. Tregs, naive and memory CD4+ T cells from tumor, blood and ipsilateral draining lymph nodes of a handful of breast cancer patients underwent full-length TCR alpha and beta sequencing. Tumor tissue and lymph nodes from ipsilateral axillary dissection were perfused with PBS, minced and digested with collagenase I and hyaluronidase. Sorted cell populations were confirmed by FACS to exceed 90% purity. Trimming removed 3 bases from V and 7 bases from J; the gene matches leave 9 bases unexplained. Reading from cysteine to phenylalanine, the CDR3 counts 17 amino acids. CDR3 DNA only is kept here, 51 bases in frame from base 1. Sequences SEHNR (CDR1) and FQNEAQ (CDR2) are obtained from the germline V gene (reference sequence). Full-length TCR variable regions were amplified by 5' RACE PCR using constant-region reverse primers, and then by semi-nested PCR using Nested Universal Primer A. The ReliaPrep RNA Cell Miniprep System was used to extract total RNA, which was then reverse transcribed into 5'RACE-ready cDNA with the SMARTer RACE 5'/3' Kit. Full-length TCR alpha and beta libraries were barcoded with multiplex adaptors and sequenced on an Illumina MiSeq. Processing in the source paper ran as follows. Sequencing data were pooled across the five patients for each of nine subset-tissue groups and compared by unsupervised clustering of TCR gene usage. The Morisita-Horn index, with shared sequences weighted by their contribution to each repertoire, was used to calculate repertoire similarity. TCRdb ran its own pipeline on the public reads, namely fastp trimming at Q25 and MiXCR clone calling, and kept in-frame beta chains. Every distinct CDR3 protein forms one entry, paired with its most common genes and DNA. TCRdb's processing, not the study's, gives the V and J calls here. This sample holds about 62,000 distinct CDR3 sequences; around 30% were observed only once. Roughly 2.1% of the sample lies in the top ten.

The V gene is TRBV7-9 and the J gene is TRBJ2-2, with 12 middle bases fitting TRBD1. Sequenced sample: tumor-infiltrating naive CD4+ T cells sorted from the breast tumor. The cell subset or site label corresponds to: naive CD4+ T cells, CD4+CD45RA+CD25-. The receptor's source is a female donor with breast cancer. The DNA reads as follows: TGTGCCAGCAGCTTTCTCATCGGGACAGGGGGCATCGGGGAGCTGTTTTTT. This sequence encodes CASSFLIGTGGIGELFF.